Listed here are 4 T cell receptor beta chains from one sample, sequenced in a study of response to subunit inactivated influenza vaccine (dated by TCRdb to the late 2010s). The receptor library was made with RT-PCR. The sequencer listed for this sample is Illumina HiSeq 2500. TCRdb trimmed public reads at Q25 via fastp, called clones via MiXCR and kept in-frame beta chains. Identical CDR3 protein sequences are pooled into one entry, listed with their most common genes and DNA. This sample lists a few hundred thousand distinct CDR3 sequences; 12% to 15% were detected once. Approximately 10% of the sample is held by the ten biggest clonotypes. The sequenced sample was PBMCs from blood, obtained roughly 12 days after vaccination. These receptors came from a man over 45 who received an inactivated influenza vaccine. Donor details come from another sample of the same person, matched by shared clones.

This clonotype appeared a few times. The V gene is TRBV4-3, the J gene TRBJ2-1; D possibly corresponds to TRBD1 (6 bases). This CDR3 is built from 14 residues. In germline, CDR1 is LGHNA, CDR2 YSLEER. Trimming removed 4 bases from V and 8 bases from J, with 15 bases in between. The CDR3 coding sequence is TGCGCCAGCAGCCGAGAGACAGGTTTCGATGAGCAGTTCTTC. Translation: CASSRETGFDEQFF.

This clonotype was recorded many times. The rearrangement joins TRBV7-2 to TRBJ1-5; D is perhaps TRBD1 (5 bases). The length of the CDR3 is 14 residues. The germline V gene encodes CDR1 SGHTA and CDR2 FQGNSA. Between the trimmed V and J ends, which lost 0 bases and 9 bases, there was a span of 12 bases. Here the CDR3 reads CASSLAEFRGPQHF. In DNA form, the CDR3 reads TGTGCCAGCAGCTTAGCAGAGTTTAGGGGGCCCCAGCATTTT.

This clonotype was counted at least ten times. The chain joins TRBV15 to TRBJ1-2, with no clear D. This CDR3 comprises 15 residues. Looked up from germline, CDR1 is LNHNV and CDR2 is YYDKDF (reference sequence). Trimming pared 1 base from V and 1 base from J, leaving 10 bases between. The CDR3 sequence: CATSRAYTLNYGYTF. CDR3 sequence (DNA): TGTGCCACCAGCAGAGCGTACACCCTTAACTATGGCTACACCTTC. Full variable domain (outside the CDR3, taken from reference TRBV15 and TRBJ1-2): DAMVIQNPRYQVTQFGKPVTLSCSQTLNHNVMYWYQQKSSQAPKLLFHYYDKDFNNEADTPDNFQSRRPNTSFCFLDIRSPGLGDTAMYLCATSRAYTLNYGYTFGSGTRLTVV.

This clonotype was seen a handful of times. The CDR3 region has the DNA TGTGCCAGCAGCAAAGTCCCCATATGGCGGGAGGGTAATGAGCAGTTCTTC. It translates to CASSKVPIWREGNEQFF. This chain joins TRBV21-1 and TRBJ2-1; the DNA was not used to check the table's D call, TRBD2. TRBV21-1 is classified as a pseudogene. The CDR3 is 17 residues long.